Listed below are T cell receptor beta chains from one sample, sequenced in a study of blood T cell repertoires in COVID-19. Profiling relied on immunoSEQ multiplex PCR, and the TCRdb table lists in-frame clones only, not all of them. The data show hundreds of thousands of clones, roughly 80% seen once. Sequencing was carried out using PBMCs or T cells enriched from blood (not recorded which). Every receptor here comes from a man in his forties who had been exposed to COVID-19. Both conserved end residues are part of each CDR3. D genes are given only for firm matches.

V gene: TRBV9; D gene: NA; J gene: TRBJ2-3; CDR3 protein: CASSVGSHTDTQYF
V gene: TRBV11-2; D gene: NA; J gene: TRBJ1-4; CDR3 protein: CASSFVEAGQEKLFF
V gene: TRBV7-9; D gene: TRBD1; J gene: TRBJ1-2; CDR3 protein: CASHVEGQRHYGYTF
V gene: TRBV5-5; D gene: NA; J gene: TRBJ2-7; CDR3 protein: CASSGTRGEQYF
V gene: TRBV18; D gene: TRBD1; J gene: TRBJ1-2; CDR3 protein: CASSPRDRGYGYTF
V gene: TRBV3-1/TRBV3-2; D gene: NA; J gene: TRBJ1-2; CDR3 protein: CASSQANYGGGYTF
V gene: TRBV14; D gene: NA; J gene: TRBJ2-7; CDR3 protein: CASSRTGTLAYEQYF
V gene: TRBV5-4; D gene: TRBD2; J gene: TRBJ2-3; CDR3 protein: CASSPPGLGADTQYF
V gene: TRBV13; D gene: NA; J gene: TRBJ1-3; CDR3 protein: CASRVQTVGNTIYF
V gene: TRBV29-1; D gene: NA; J gene: TRBJ1-5; CDR3 protein: CSVADGLLGNQPQHF
V gene: TRBV5-1; D gene: NA; J gene: TRBJ2-7; CDR3 protein: CASSVSASSYEQYF
V gene: TRBV5-1; D gene: TRBD1; J gene: TRBJ2-2; CDR3 protein: CASSFGTGGRHTGELFF
V gene: TRBV19; D gene: NA; J gene: TRBJ1-6; CDR3 protein: CASSISKEHNSPLHF
V gene: TRBV5-1; D gene: TRBD1; J gene: TRBJ2-7; CDR3 protein: CASSRDLTGPPEQYF
V gene: TRBV7-9; D gene: NA; J gene: TRBJ2-5; CDR3 protein: CASSWGDGTETQYF
V gene: TRBV4-1; D gene: TRBD2; J gene: TRBJ2-5; CDR3 protein: CASSQAGGTQYF
V gene: TRBV4-2; D gene: NA; J gene: TRBJ1-1; CDR3 protein: CASSQEFSTNTEAFF
V gene: TRBV18; D gene: TRBD1; J gene: TRBJ1-1; CDR3 protein: CASRGTGENTEAFF
V gene: TRBV28; D gene: NA; J gene: TRBJ2-2; CDR3 protein: CASIQGGTGELFF